This TCR beta chain was sequenced for a study of blood T cell repertoires in COVID-19. Generated by immunoSEQ multiplex PCR, the TCRdb table keeps only in-frame clones and is missing some. The profile shows about 230,000 clones, about nine tenths of them singletons. This clone was recorded a few times. CDR1 is MNHEY, CDR2 SVGAGI, per germline. The CDR3 has 11 residues. Trimming left V 5 bases short and J 5 bases short, with 6 bases between. Input material: peripheral blood. This TCR came from a man aged 50 to 59 with COVID-19, enrolled during active disease. The chain uses TRBV6-5 and TRBJ1-2; possibly TRBD1 for D (5 bases). The CDR3 coding sequence is TGTGCCAGCAGTACAGGTTATGGCTACACCTTC. Its translation is CASSTGYGYTF.